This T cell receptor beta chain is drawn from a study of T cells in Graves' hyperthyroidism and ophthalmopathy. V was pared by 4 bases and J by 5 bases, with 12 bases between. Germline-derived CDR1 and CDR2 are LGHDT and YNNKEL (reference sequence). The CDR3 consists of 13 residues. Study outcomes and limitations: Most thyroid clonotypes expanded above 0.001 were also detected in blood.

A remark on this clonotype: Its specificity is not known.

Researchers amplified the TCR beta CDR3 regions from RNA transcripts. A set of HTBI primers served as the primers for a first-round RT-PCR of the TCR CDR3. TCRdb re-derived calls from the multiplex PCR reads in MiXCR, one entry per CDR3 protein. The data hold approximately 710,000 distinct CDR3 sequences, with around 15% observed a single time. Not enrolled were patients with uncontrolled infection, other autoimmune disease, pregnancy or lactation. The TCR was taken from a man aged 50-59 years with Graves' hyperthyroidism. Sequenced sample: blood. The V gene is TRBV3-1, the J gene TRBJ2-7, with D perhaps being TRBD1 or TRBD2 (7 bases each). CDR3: CASSPTGTNEQYF. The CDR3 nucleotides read TGTGCCAGCAGCCCGACAGGGACTAACGAGCAGTACTTC.